This T cell receptor beta chain originates from a study of cytomegalovirus exposure and HLA in healthy donors. The PCR used 60 Vbeta and 13 Jbeta primers. The assay was immunoSEQ multiplex PCR, and TCRdb's table has in-frame clones only and misses some. The sample has about 190,000 clones, roughly 81% seen once. Participants comprised healthy donors of bone marrow. This clone was observed once. Its specificity is not known. Study-wide results and limits: Productive status was seen about 87% or about 30% of the time for most TCR beta V segments in an earlier analysis. Testing in vitro showed a few CMV-associated chains specific for CMV antigens. Later findings reportedly placed an Asian-associated ancestry cluster below the 666-donor mean for N-insertions.

The sequence derives from a woman between 25 and 40 years old in good health and CMV-seropositive. The sample consisted of PBMCs.

In nucleotides, the CDR3 is TGTGCCAGCAGTGATTGGACAGGGAATGAAAAACTGTTTTTT. This gives the protein CASSDWTGNEKLFF. The chain has TRBV6-1 and TRBJ1-4, with 8 bases matching TRBD1. V was pared by 3 bases and J by 5 bases, with 2 bases of the junction left unmatched. This CDR3 has 14 amino acids. Germline values: CDR1 MNHNS, CDR2 SASEGT.